This record looks at one TCR beta chain sequence and its context. The data were taken from a study of shared clonotypes between healthy human individuals. Turning to the study itself: Aged 18 to 49, the donors were two women and three men.

Generated by immunoSEQ multiplex PCR, the TCRdb table keeps only in-frame clones and is missing some. The sample has about 2 million clones; about 95% are singletons. The CDR3 spans 18 residues. The germline V gene has CDR1 MDHEN and CDR2 SYDVKM. The V gene end was trimmed by 1 base and the J gene end by 6 bases; junction bases not matched to a gene: 13. CD45RO negativity and positive selection for CCR7 defined naive CD8 cells, a population that excluded terminally differentiated effector memory CD45RA+ cells. Every donor, a Caucasian adult, lived in Nashville, Tennessee. This receptor was identified in a man younger than 30 in good health. Sequencing was performed on naive CD8+ T cells sorted from blood. The chain couples TRBV28 to TRBJ2-2, with 8 bases identical to TRBD2. The CDR3 DNA follows: TGTGCCAGCAGTTTATCCCCTCGACTAGCGAGGGGTCCCGGGGAGCTGTTTTTT. As protein: CASSLSPRLARGPGELFF.